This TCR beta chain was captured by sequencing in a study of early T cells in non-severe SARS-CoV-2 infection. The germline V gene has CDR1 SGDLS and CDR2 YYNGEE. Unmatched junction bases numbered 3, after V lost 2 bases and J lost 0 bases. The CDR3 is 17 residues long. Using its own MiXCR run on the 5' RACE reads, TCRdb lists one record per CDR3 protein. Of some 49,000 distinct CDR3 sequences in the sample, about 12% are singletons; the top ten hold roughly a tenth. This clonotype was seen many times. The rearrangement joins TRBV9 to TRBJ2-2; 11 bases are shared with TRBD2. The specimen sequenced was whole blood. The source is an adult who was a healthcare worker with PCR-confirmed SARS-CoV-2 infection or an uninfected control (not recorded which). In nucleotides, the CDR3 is TGTGCCAGCAGCGTTCTAGCGGGGGGCACGAACACCGGGGAGCTGTTTTTT. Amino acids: CASSVLAGGTNTGELFF.